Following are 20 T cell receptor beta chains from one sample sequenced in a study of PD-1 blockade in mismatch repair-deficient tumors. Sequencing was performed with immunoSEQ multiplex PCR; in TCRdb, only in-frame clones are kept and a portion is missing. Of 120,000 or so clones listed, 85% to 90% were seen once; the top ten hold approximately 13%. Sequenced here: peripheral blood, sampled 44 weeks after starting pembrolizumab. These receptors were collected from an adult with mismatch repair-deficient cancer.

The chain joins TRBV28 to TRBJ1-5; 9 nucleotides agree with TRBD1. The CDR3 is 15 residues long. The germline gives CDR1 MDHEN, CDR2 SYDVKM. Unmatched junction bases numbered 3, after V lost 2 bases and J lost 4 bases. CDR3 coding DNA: TGTGCCAGCAGTTTAGAGGGACAGGGAAATCAGCCCCAGCATTTT. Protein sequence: CASSLEGQGNQPQHF. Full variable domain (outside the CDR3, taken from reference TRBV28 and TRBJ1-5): DVKVTQSSRYLVKRTGEKVFLECVQDMDHENMFWYRQDPGLGLRLIYFSYDVKMKEKGDIPEGYSVSREKKERFSLILESASTNQTSMYLCASSLEGQGNQPQHFGDGTRLSIL.

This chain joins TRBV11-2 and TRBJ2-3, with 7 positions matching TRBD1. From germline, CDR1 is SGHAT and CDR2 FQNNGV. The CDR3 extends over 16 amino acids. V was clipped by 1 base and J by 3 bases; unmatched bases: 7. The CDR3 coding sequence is TGTGCCAGCAGCTTAGGGACAGGAGGATATACAGATACGCAGTATTTT. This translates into CASSLGTGGYTDTQYF.

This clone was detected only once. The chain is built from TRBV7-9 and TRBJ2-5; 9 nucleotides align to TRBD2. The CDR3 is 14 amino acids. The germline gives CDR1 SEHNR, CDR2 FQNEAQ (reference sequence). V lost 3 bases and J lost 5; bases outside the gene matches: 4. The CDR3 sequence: CASSFVAGVETQYF. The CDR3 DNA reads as TGTGCCAGCAGCTTTGTAGCGGGAGTCGAGACCCAGTACTTC.

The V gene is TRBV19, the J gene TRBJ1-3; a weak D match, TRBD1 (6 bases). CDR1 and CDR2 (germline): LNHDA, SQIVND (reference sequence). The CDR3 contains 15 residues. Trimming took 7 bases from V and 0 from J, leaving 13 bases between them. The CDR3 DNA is TGTGCCAGTACTACGGGGGGCTACTCTGGAAACACCATATATTTT. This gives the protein CASTTGGYSGNTIYF.

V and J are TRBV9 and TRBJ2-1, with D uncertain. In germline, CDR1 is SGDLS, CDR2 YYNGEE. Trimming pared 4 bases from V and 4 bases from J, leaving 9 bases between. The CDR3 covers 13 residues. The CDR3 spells CASSPNSYNEQFF. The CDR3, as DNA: TGTGCCAGCAGCCCTAACTCGTACAATGAGCAGTTCTTC.

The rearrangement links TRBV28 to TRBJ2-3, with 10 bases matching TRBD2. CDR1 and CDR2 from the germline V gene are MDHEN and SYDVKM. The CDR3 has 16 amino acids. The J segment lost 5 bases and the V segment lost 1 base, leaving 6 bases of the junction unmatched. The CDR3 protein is CASSLSGLAGVDTQYF. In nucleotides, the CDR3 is TGTGCCAGCAGTTTATCAGGGCTAGCGGGAGTAGATACGCAGTATTTT.

For the CDR3, the DNA is TGTGCCAGCAGCGGAGGGGACAGGGGGAGGGAGACCCAGTACTTC. Protein product: CASSGGDRGRETQYF. The chain uses TRBV5-5 and TRBJ2-5; 11 nucleotides agree with TRBD1. Germline values: CDR1 SGHKS, CDR2 YYEKEE (reference sequence). There are 15 residues in the CDR3. The ends lost 4 bases at V and 5 bases at J; junction bases unmatched: 7.

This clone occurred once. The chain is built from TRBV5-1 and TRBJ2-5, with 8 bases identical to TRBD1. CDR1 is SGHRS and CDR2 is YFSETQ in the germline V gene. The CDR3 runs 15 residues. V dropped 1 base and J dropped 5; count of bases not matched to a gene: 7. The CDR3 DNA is TGCGCCAGCAGCTTGACAGGGGGACTTATGGAGACCCAGTACTTC. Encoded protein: CASSLTGGLMETQYF.

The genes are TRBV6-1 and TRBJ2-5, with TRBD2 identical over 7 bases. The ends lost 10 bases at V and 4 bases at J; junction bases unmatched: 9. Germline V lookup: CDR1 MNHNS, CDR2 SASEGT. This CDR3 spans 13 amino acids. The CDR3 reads CATERGEGETQYF. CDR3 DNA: TGTGCCACCGAACGGGGGGAGGGAGAGACCCAGTACTTC.

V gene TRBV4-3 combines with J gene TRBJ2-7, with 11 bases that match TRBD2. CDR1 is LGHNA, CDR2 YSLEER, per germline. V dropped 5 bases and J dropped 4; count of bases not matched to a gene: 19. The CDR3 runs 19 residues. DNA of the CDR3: TGCGCCAGCAGCGAAGCGTGTAGCGGGAGGGCCGAATGGGAGTACGAGCAGTACTTC. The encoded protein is CASSEACSGRAEWEYEQYF.

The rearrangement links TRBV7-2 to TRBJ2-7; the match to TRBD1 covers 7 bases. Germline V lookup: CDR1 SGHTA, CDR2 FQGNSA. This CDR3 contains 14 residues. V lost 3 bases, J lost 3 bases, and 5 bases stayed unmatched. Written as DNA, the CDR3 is TGTGCCAGCAGCTTGACAGGGACCATCTACGAGCAGTACTTC. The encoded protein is CASSLTGTIYEQYF. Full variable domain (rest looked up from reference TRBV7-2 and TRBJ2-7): GAGVSQSPSNKVTEKGKDVELRCDPISGHTALYWYRQSLGQGLEFLIYFQGNSAPDKSGLPSDRFSAERTGGSVSTLTIQRTQQEDSAVYLCASSLTGTIYEQYFGPGTRLTVT.

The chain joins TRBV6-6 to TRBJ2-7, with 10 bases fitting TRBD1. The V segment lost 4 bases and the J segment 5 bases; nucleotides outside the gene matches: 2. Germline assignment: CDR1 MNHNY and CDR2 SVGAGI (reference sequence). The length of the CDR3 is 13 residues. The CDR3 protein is CASSLGTGDEQYF. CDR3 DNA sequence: TGTGCCAGCAGTTTGGGGACAGGGGACGAGCAGTACTTC.

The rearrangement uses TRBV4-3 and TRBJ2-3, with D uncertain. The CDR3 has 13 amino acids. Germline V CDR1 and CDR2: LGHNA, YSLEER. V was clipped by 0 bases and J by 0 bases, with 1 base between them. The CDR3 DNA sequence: TGCGCCAGCAGCCAAGATAGCACAGATACGCAGTATTTT. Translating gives CASSQDSTDTQYF.

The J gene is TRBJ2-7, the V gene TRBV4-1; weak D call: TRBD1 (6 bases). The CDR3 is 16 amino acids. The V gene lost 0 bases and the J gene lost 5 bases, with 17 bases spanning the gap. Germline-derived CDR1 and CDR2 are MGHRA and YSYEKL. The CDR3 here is CASSQDSGRGNNEQYF. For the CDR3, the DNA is TGCGCCAGCAGCCAAGATTCAGGCAGGGGAAACAACGAGCAGTACTTC.

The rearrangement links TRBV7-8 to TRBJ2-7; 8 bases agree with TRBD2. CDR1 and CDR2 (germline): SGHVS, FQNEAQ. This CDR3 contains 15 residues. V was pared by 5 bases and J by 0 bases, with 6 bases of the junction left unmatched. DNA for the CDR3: TGTGCCAGCAGCCCCGGGACTAGTGTCTCCTACGAGCAGTACTTC. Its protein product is CASSPGTSVSYEQYF.

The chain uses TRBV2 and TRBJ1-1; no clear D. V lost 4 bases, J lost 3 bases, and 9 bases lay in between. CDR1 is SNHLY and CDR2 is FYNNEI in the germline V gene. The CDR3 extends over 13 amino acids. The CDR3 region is CASSVPFHTEAFF. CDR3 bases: TGTGCCAGCAGTGTTCCGTTCCACACTGAAGCTTTCTTT.

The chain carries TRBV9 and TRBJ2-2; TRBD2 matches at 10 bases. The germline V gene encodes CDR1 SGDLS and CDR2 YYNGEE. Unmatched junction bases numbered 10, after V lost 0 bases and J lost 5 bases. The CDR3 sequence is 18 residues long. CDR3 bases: TGTGCCAGCAGCGTAGTTGGGGCTAGCGGGAGTAAGACCGGGGAGCTGTTTTTT. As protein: CASSVVGASGSKTGELFF.

Here the CDR3 reads CASSVAGGHYEQYF. CDR3 bases: TGTGCCAGCAGCGTAGCGGGCGGGCACTACGAGCAGTACTTC. This chain uses TRBV9 with TRBJ2-7; TRBD2 is a possible D gene (5 bases). Trimming took off 0 bases at V and 3 bases at J, with 10 bases between the two ends. Germline CDR1 and CDR2: SGDLS and YYNGEE. CDR3 size: 14 residues.

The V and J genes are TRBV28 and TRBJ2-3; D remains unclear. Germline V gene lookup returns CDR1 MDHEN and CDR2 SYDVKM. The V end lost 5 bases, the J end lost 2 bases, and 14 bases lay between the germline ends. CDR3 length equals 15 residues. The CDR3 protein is CASSLQRPYTDTQYF. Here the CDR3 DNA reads TGTGCCAGCAGTCTCCAACGGCCCTACACAGATACGCAGTATTTT.

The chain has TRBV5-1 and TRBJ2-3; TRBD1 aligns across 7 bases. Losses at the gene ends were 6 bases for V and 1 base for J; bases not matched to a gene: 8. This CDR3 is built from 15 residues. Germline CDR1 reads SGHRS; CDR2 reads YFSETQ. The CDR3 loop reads CASTHATGGTDTQYF. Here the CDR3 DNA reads TGCGCCAGCACCCACGCCACAGGGGGCACAGATACGCAGTATTTT.